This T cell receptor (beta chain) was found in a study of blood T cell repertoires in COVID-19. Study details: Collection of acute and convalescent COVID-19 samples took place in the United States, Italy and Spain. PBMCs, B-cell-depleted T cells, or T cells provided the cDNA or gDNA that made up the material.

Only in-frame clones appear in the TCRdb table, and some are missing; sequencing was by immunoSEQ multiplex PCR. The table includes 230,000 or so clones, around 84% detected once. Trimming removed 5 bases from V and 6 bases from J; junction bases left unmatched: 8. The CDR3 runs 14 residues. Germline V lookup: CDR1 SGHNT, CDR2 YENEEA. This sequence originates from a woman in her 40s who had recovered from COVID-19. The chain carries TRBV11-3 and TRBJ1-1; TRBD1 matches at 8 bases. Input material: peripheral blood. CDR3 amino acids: CASSPDPTGAEAFF. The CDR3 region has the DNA TGTGCCAGCAGCCCCGACCCGACAGGGGCTGAAGCTTTCTTT. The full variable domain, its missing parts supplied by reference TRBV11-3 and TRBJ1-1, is EAGVVQSPRYKIIEKKQPVAFWCNPISGHNTLYWYLQNLGQGPELLIRYENEEAVDDSQLPKDRFSAERLKGVDSTLKIQPAELGDSAVYLCASSPDPTGAEAFFGQGTRLTVV.